This T cell receptor beta chain was identified during a study of CD8+CD57+ T cells in acquired aplastic anemia. As for the study in general: Sorted CD4+ plus CD8+ cells gave DNA averaging about 3.2 ug.

CD8+CD57+ cell expansion, shown by flow cytometry, had occurred in the patients selected for sequencing. Each patient carried a diagnosis of severe acquired aplastic anemia. The germline gives CDR1 SGHTA, CDR2 FQGTGA. The CDR3 is made up of 13 amino acids. Trimming shortened V by 5 bases and J by 6 bases, and 11 bases separated the two germline ends. Profiles of TCR beta VDJ and CDR3 were generated from a genomic DNA template. TCRdb re-called the reads through MiXCR, storing one row per CDR3 protein. The sample lists 150,000 to 200,000 distinct CDR3 sequences, 48% seen once, with around 1.8% in the top ten. This clonotype came up a few times.

Specimen: sorted CD4+, CD8+, or CD8+CD57+ T cells (not recorded which) from PBMCs. The sequence came from a human donor with aplastic anemia. This chain connects TRBV7-3 to TRBJ2-1, with D unresolved. In nucleotides, the CDR3 is TGTGCCAGCAGCCCCGGCTGGGGCAATGAGCAGTTCTTC. This codes for CASSPGWGNEQFF.